One sample yielded the 27 T cell receptor beta chains listed below, sequenced in a study of T-cell memory formation after mild COVID-19. Via MiXCR, TCRdb re-called the 5' RACE reads, giving one row per CDR3 protein. The table shows 400,000 or so distinct CDR3 sequences, with around 18% occurring only once. The sequenced material came from PBMCs or a T cell subset sorted from them (not recorded which). Receptor source: an adult woman who had mild COVID-19 (a few samples of this study predate the infection). Cell type and time point are not known.

This clonotype was counted a few times. The chain joins TRBV9 to TRBJ2-5; no clear D gene. Trimming removed 4 bases from V and 6 bases from J, with 16 bases in between. The length of the CDR3 is 14 residues. CDR1 and CDR2 from the germline V gene are SGDLS and YYNGEE. The CDR3 protein is CASSTVGSAKTQYF. CDR3 in DNA: TGTGCCAGCAGCACAGTCGGCTCTGCAAAGACCCAGTACTTC.

This sequence joins TRBV30 and TRBJ1-5; D gene ambiguous. Germline-derived CDR1 and CDR2 are GTSNPN and SVGIG (reference sequence). This CDR3 region has 12 residues. V was shortened by 5 bases and J by 0 bases, with 5 bases between the two germline ends. The CDR3 loop is CAWAGSNQPQHF. CDR3 sequence (DNA): TGTGCCTGGGCGGGTAGCAATCAGCCCCAGCATTTT.

Of note for this clonotype: The junction and the germline gene differ at one end; a read error may be behind it. The chain couples TRBV7-2 to TRBJ2-3; D is perhaps TRBD1 (5 bases). The CDR3 sequence is 14 residues long. The germline V gene has CDR1 SGHTA and CDR2 FQGNSA. The CDR3 DNA follows: TGTGCCATCAGCTTTCAGGGTGCCACAGATACGCAGTATTTT. Protein product: CAISFQGATDTQYF.

V usage is TRBV20-1 and J usage is TRBJ2-2; TRBD1 might be the D (5 bases). V lost 4 bases to trimming and J lost 1 base, with 10 bases between them. CDR3 size: 14 residues. Germline-derived CDR1 and CDR2 are DFQATT and SNEGSKA (reference sequence). The CDR3 DNA sequence: TGCAGTGCTATCCCAGGGAAGAACACCGGGGAGCTGTTTTTT. This sequence encodes CSAIPGKNTGELFF.

The CDR3 sequence is CASSSRQGARGYTF. For the CDR3, the DNA is TGTGCCAGCAGCAGTAGACAGGGGGCCCGAGGCTACACCTTC. The rearrangement joins TRBV21-1 to TRBJ1-2; the table's D call, TRBD1, was not checked against the DNA. TRBV21-1 is given as a pseudogene. There are 14 residues in the CDR3.

This clonotype has more than one count but fewer than ten. The rearrangement joins TRBV7-2 to TRBJ2-3; D may be TRBD2 (5 bases). The CDR3 consists of 18 residues. The germline V gene encodes CDR1 SGHTA and CDR2 FQGNSA. V shed 5 bases and J shed 0 bases, with 21 bases lying between them. The CDR3 is CASSRRNGPSSSTDTQYF. DNA for the CDR3: TGTGCCAGCAGCCGGAGGAACGGGCCTTCCTCTAGCACAGATACGCAGTATTTT. Using reference TRBV7-2 and TRBJ2-3 for the parts outside the CDR3, the full variable domain is GAGVSQSPSNKVTEKGKDVELRCDPISGHTALYWYRQSLGQGLEFLIYFQGNSAPDKSGLPSDRFSAERTGGSVSTLTIQRTQQEDSAVYLCASSRRNGPSSSTDTQYFGPGTRLTVL.

V and J are TRBV2 and TRBJ1-5; no clear D. Germline assignment: CDR1 SNHLY and CDR2 FYNNEI. Trimming shortened V by 1 base and J by 1 base, and 8 bases separated the two germline ends. This CDR3 has 15 residues. This chain's CDR3 is CASSEEIWSNQPQHF. CDR3 bases: TGTGCCAGCAGTGAAGAAATCTGGAGCAATCAGCCCCAGCATTTT.

This clonotype has more than one count but fewer than ten. The gene calls are TRBV5-1 and TRBJ1-1, with D perhaps matching TRBD1 (5 bases). V shed 4 bases and J shed 1 base, with 8 bases lying between them. The length of the CDR3 is 13 residues. CDR1 and CDR2 from the germline V gene are SGHRS and YFSETQ. In DNA form, the CDR3 reads TGCGCCAGCAGCGGGGGTACGAACACTGAAGCTTTCTTT. As protein: CASSGGTNTEAFF.

This clonotype has more than one count but fewer than ten. This chain connects TRBV20-1 to TRBJ2-7; 11 nucleotides agree with TRBD2. Losses at the gene ends were 6 bases for V and 4 bases for J; bases not matched to a gene: 5. This CDR3 has 13 residues. Germline values: CDR1 DFQATT, CDR2 SNEGSKA (reference sequence). The CDR3 bases are TGCAGTGCCCCTATAGCGGGAGGGTACGAGCAGTACTTC. Its translation: CSAPIAGGYEQYF.

CDR3 bases: TGTGCCAGCAGTGTGGGACGGACTTTTCAAGAGACCCAGTACTTC. It translates to CASSVGRTFQETQYF. The chain employs TRBV12-3 or TRBV12-4 and TRBJ2-5, with D perhaps given as TRBD1 or TRBD2 (5 bases each). Trimming took 5 bases from V and 2 from J, leaving 15 bases between them. There are 15 residues in the CDR3.

The chain carries TRBV4-3 and TRBJ2-1; 14 nucleotides align to TRBD2. The CDR3 is made up of 14 amino acids. Germline-derived CDR1 and CDR2 are LGHNA and YSLEER. V dropped 2 bases and J dropped 10; count of bases not matched to a gene: 1. Here the CDR3 reads CASSQRLAGGEQFF. In DNA, the CDR3 is TGCGCCAGCAGCCAAAGACTAGCGGGGGGGGAGCAGTTCTTC.

V usage is TRBV7-9 and J usage is TRBJ2-1; D is possibly TRBD1 or TRBD2 (5 bases each). V dropped 1 base and J dropped 8 bases, with 15 bases sitting between them. The CDR3 runs 15 residues. Germline values: CDR1 SEHNR, CDR2 FQNEAQ (reference sequence). The CDR3 sequence: CASSLGALRGDEQFF. CDR3 coding DNA: TGTGCCAGCAGCTTAGGGGCCCTCCGGGGCGATGAGCAGTTCTTC. Full variable domain (rest looked up from reference TRBV7-9 and TRBJ2-1): DTGVSQNPRHKITKRGQNVTFRCDPISEHNRLYWYRQTLGQGPEFLTYFQNEAQLEKSRLLSDRFSAERPKGSFSTLEIQRTEQGDSAMYLCASSLGALRGDEQFFGPGTRLTVL.

V gene TRBV30 combines with J gene TRBJ1-1; D possibly corresponds to TRBD1 (5 bases). Trimming left V 0 bases short and J 10 bases short, with 12 bases between. There are 12 residues in the CDR3. Germline V gene data show CDR1 as GTSNPN and CDR2 as SVGIG (reference sequence). The CDR3 DNA is TGTGCCTGGAGTGTATGGGGGGTAGGAGCTTTCTTT. This translates into CAWSVWGVGAFF.

The V call is TRBV7-6, the J call TRBJ2-7, with TRBD2 matching over 11 bases. The length of the CDR3 is 15 residues. V lost 5 bases and J lost 0; bases outside the gene matches: 3. Germline loops: CDR1 SGHVS, CDR2 FNYEAQ. The CDR3 coding sequence is TGTGCCAGCAGCCCGGGACTAGCGGACTCCTACGAGCAGTACTTC. Translation: CASSPGLADSYEQYF.

The chain links TRBV7-3 to TRBJ2-7, with D tentatively TRBD1 (6 bases). V was clipped by 0 bases and J by 6 bases, with 12 bases between them. From germline, CDR1 is SGHTA and CDR2 FQGTGA. This CDR3 is built from 14 residues. The CDR3 bases are TGTGCCAGCAGCTTAACGCCGGGACATGGCGAGCAGTACTTC. Translating gives CASSLTPGHGEQYF.

The V gene is TRBV7-6, the J gene TRBJ2-3, with D possibly being TRBD2 (5 bases). Trimming stripped 3 bases from V and 6 bases from J, with 10 bases between. CDR1 is SGHVS and CDR2 is FNYEAQ in the germline V gene. The CDR3 extends over 13 amino acids. CDR3 bases: TGTGCCAGCAGCTTTGCGAGGGCGGATACGCAGTATTTT. Amino acid sequence: CASSFARADTQYF.

This clonotype occurred a few times. The chain couples TRBV20-1 to TRBJ2-5, with 9 bases aligning to TRBD1. The CDR3 loop spans 14 amino acids. Trimming took 7 bases from V and 4 from J; bases not matched to a gene: 10. CDR1 is DFQATT, CDR2 SNEGSKA, per germline (reference sequence). CDR3 sequence reads: CSVQQGASRETQYF. The CDR3 DNA follows: TGCAGTGTTCAACAGGGGGCGAGTCGAGAGACCCAGTACTTC.

The chain is built from TRBV4-3 and TRBJ2-2, with 10 bases lining up with TRBD2. Germline CDR1 and CDR2: LGHNA and YSLEER. With 3 bases clipped from V and 6 bases from J, the junction kept 7 bases outside the gene matches. The CDR3 length is 16 residues. The CDR3 DNA follows: TGCGCCAGCAGCCACATTCTAGCGGGAGCCCCCGGGGAGCTGTTTTTT. It codes for CASSHILAGAPGELFF.

This clonotype was observed a few times. The gene calls are TRBV18 and TRBJ2-3, with D possibly matching TRBD1 (6 bases). Deletions cut 3 bases from V and 6 bases from J, with 16 bases between. The CDR3 is made up of 15 amino acids. Germline V CDR1 and CDR2: KGHSH, LQKENI. Here the CDR3 DNA reads TGTGCCAGCTCACCCAACAGGGCCCTCCTGGATACGCAGTATTTT. It yields the protein CASSPNRALLDTQYF. Full variable domain (rest looked up from reference TRBV18 and TRBJ2-3): NAGVMQNPRHLVRRRGQEARLRCSPMKGHSHVYWYRQLPEEGLKFMVYLQKENIIDESGMPKERFSAEFPKEGPSILRIQQVVRGDSAAYFCASSPNRALLDTQYFGPGTRLTVL.

This clonotype has more than one count but fewer than ten. The chain has TRBV6-4 and TRBJ2-7; D unclear. CDR1 is MRHNA and CDR2 is SNTAGT in the germline V gene. The ends were cut back, 5 bases at V and 3 bases at J, with 8 bases in the middle. The CDR3 contains 12 residues. The chain's CDR3 is CASSSRVYEQYF. CDR3 nucleotide sequence: TGTGCCAGCAGTTCCCGGGTCTACGAGCAGTACTTC.

V usage is TRBV10-3 and J usage is TRBJ2-7; a possible D gene is TRBD1 (5 bases). The germline gives CDR1 ENHRY, CDR2 SYGVKD. There are 15 residues in the CDR3. Between the trimmed V and J ends, which lost 4 bases and 0 bases, there was a span of 13 bases. The CDR3 loop is CAISGDSTGSYEQYF. DNA for the CDR3: TGTGCCATCAGTGGTGACAGTACCGGCTCCTACGAGCAGTACTTC.

The chain joins TRBV5-6 to TRBJ2-1; D perhaps matches TRBD1 (5 bases). Trimming cost V 3 bases and J 8 bases, with 15 bases left between them. CDR1 and CDR2 from the germline V gene are SGHDT and YYEEEE. This CDR3 contains 14 residues. The chain's CDR3 is CASSYSIQGYEQFF. CDR3 nucleotides: TGTGCCAGCAGCTACTCGATCCAGGGCTATGAGCAGTTCTTC.

This clonotype was seen more than once but under ten times. The V call is TRBV7-9, the J call TRBJ1-2; a weak D match, TRBD1 (6 bases). The CDR3 covers 14 residues. Germline loops: CDR1 SEHNR, CDR2 FQNEAQ (reference sequence). V dropped 4 bases and J dropped 2 bases, with 11 bases sitting between them. Here the CDR3 DNA reads TGTGCCAGCAGCTCCCTACAGGGCAACTATGGCTACACCTTC. This gives the protein CASSSLQGNYGYTF.

This clonotype was detected only a few times. This chain links TRBV5-1 with TRBJ2-1, with a possible D match to TRBD1 (6 bases). The CDR3 totals 11 residues. V was shortened by 8 bases and J by 12 bases, with 15 bases between the two germline ends. Germline assignment: CDR1 SGHRS and CDR2 YFSETQ. CDR3 DNA: TGCGCCAGTATGACAGGAGGATTGCAGTTCTTC. This translates into CASMTGGLQFF. Full variable domain (remainder filled in from reference TRBV5-1 and TRBJ2-1): KAGVTQTPRYLIKTRGQQVTLSCSPISGHRSVSWYQQTPGQGLQFLFEYFSETQRNKGNFPGRFSGRQFSNSRSEMNVSTLELGDSALYLCASMTGGLQFFGPGTRLTVL.

This chain uses TRBV4-3 with TRBJ2-3, with 8 bases identical to TRBD2. CDR3 length equals 16 residues. Germline V CDR1 and CDR2: LGHNA, YSLEER. J lost 4 bases, V lost 0 bases, and 6 bases had no gene match. DNA for the CDR3: TGCGCCAGCAGCCAAGATACTAGCGGCACCTCAGATACGCAGTATTTT. Protein sequence: CASSQDTSGTSDTQYF.

This clonotype was counted ten times or more. The chain links TRBV5-6 to TRBJ2-1; TRBD2 matches 10 bases. This CDR3 contains 16 residues. Germline assignment: CDR1 SGHDT and CDR2 YYEEEE. V was clipped by 4 bases and J by 2 bases; unmatched bases: 6. The CDR3 protein is CASSPSGSTPYNEQFF. CDR3 nucleotides: TGTGCCAGCAGCCCTAGCGGGAGTACTCCCTACAATGAGCAGTTCTTC.

This clonotype came up a few times. CDR3 in amino acids: CASSRPSGWEETQYF. In nucleotides, the CDR3 is TGTGCCAGCAGCCGACCGTCAGGTTGGGAGGAGACCCAGTACTTC. The rearrangement links TRBV3-1 to TRBJ2-5; D might be TRBD2 (5 bases). CDR3 size: 15 residues. Germline V CDR1 and CDR2: LGHDT, YNNKEL (reference sequence). V was pared by 4 bases and J by 5 bases, with 17 bases between.